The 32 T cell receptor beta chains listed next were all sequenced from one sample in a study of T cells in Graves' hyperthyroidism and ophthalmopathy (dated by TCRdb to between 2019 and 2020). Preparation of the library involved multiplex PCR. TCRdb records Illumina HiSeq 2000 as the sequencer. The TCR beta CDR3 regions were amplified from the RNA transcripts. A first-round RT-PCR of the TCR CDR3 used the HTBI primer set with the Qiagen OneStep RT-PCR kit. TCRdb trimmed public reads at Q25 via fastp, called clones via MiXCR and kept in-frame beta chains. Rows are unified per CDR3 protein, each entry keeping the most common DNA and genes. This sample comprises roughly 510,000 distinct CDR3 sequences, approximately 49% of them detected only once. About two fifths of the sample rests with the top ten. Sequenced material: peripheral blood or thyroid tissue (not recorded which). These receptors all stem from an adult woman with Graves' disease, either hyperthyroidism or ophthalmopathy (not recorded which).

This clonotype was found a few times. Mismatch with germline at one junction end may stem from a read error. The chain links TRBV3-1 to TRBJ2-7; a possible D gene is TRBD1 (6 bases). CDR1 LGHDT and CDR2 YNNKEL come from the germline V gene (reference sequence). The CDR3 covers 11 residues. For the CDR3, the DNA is TGTGCCAGCAGCCATCCGGGACATATGGACTTC. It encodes CASSHPGHMDF.

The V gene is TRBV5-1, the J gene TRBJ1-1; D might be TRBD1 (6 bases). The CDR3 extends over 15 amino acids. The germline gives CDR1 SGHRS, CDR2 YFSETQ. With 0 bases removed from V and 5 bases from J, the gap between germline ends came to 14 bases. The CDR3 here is CASSLGVRTDTEAFF. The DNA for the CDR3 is TGCGCCAGCAGCTTGGGCGTTCGGACAGATACTGAAGCTTTCTTT.

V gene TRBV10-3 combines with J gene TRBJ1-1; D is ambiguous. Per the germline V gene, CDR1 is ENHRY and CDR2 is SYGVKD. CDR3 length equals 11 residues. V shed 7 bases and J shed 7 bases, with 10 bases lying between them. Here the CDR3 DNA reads TGTGCCATCACCCGCCAACTTGAAGCTTTCTTT. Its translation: CAITRQLEAFF.

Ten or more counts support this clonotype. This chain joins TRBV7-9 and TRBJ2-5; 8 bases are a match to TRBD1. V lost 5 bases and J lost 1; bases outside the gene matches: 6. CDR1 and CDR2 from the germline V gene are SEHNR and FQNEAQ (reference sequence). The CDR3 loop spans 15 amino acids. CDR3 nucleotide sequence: TGTGCCAGCAGCCCACGACAGGGGAGCCAAGAGACCCAGTACTTC. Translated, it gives CASSPRQGSQETQYF.

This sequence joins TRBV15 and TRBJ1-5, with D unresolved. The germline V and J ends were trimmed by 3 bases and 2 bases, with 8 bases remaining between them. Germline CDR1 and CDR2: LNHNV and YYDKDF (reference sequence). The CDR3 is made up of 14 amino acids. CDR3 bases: TGTGCCACCAGCAGGGGTCTAGGCAATCAGCCCCAGCATTTT. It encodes CATSRGLGNQPQHF.

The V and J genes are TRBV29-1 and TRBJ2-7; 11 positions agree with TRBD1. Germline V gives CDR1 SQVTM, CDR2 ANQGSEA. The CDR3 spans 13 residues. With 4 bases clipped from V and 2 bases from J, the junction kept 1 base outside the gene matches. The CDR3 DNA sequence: TGCAGCGTTGGGACAGGGGGCGCCTACGAGCAGTACTTC. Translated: CSVGTGGAYEQYF.

This chain's CDR3 is CASSTGKTEAFF. CDR3 bases: TGTGCCAGTAGCACCGGGAAAACTGAAGCTTTCTTT. This chain uses TRBV19 with TRBJ1-1; D is unresolved. CDR1 is LNHDA and CDR2 is SQIVND in the germline V gene (reference sequence). Trimming took 6 bases from V and 5 from J, leaving 10 bases between them. The CDR3 is made up of 12 amino acids.

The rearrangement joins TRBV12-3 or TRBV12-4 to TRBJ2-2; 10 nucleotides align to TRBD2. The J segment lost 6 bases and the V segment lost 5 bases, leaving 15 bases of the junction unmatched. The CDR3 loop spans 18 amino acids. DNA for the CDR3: TGTGCCAGCAGTCTCCCGGGGCTAGCGGGAGAATTCGCCGGGGAGCTGTTTTTT. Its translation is CASSLPGLAGEFAGELFF.

The CDR3 DNA reads as TGCGCCAGCAGCGAGGACAGGGGAAGTCAGCCCCAGCATTTT. This gives the protein CASSEDRGSQPQHF. The chain employs TRBV5-1 and TRBJ1-5, with TRBD1 matching 9 bases. The CDR3 sequence is 14 residues long. The trim removed 4 bases at V and 6 bases at J, leaving 5 bases unmatched. Germline V gene sequence: CDR1 SGHRS, CDR2 YFSETQ.

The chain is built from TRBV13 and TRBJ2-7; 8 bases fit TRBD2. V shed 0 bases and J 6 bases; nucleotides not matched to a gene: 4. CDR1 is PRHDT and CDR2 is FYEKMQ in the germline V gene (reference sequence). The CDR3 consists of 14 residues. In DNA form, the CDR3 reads TGTGCCAGCAGCTTAGGCGCCGCGGGGGGCGAGCAGTACTTC. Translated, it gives CASSLGAAGGEQYF.

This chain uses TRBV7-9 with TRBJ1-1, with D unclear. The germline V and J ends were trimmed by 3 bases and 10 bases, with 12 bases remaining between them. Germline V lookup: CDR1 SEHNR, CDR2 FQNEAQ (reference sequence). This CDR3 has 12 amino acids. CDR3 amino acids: CASSLSPALAFF. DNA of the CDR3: TGTGCCAGCAGCTTGAGTCCGGCGTTAGCTTTCTTT.

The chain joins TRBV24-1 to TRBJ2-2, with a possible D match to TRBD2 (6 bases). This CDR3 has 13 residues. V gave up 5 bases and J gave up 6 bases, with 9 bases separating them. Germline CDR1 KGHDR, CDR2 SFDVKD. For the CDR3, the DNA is TGTGCCACCAGTGGAGGAGGGGCCGGGGAGCTGTTTTTT. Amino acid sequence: CATSGGGAGELFF.

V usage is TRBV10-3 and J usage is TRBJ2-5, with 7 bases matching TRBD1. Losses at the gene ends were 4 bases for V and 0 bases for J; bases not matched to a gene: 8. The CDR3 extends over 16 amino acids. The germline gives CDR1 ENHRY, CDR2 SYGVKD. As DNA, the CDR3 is TGTGCCATCAGTGGCAGCCCAGGGGGATACCAAGAGACCCAGTACTTC. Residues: CAISGSPGGYQETQYF.

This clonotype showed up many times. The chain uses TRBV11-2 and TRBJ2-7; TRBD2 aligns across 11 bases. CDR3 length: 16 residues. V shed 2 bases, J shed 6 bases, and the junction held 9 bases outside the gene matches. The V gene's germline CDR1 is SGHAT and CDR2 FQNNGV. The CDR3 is CASSLFSGRALGEQYF. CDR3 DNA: TGTGCCAGCAGCTTATTTAGCGGGAGGGCCCTGGGCGAGCAGTACTTC.

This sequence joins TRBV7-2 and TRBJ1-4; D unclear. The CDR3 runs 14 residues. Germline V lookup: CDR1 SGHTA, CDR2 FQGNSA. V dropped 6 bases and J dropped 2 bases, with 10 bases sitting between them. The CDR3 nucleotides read TGTGCCAGCAGTCCCGGGTATACTAATGAAAAACTGTTTTTT. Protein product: CASSPGYTNEKLFF.

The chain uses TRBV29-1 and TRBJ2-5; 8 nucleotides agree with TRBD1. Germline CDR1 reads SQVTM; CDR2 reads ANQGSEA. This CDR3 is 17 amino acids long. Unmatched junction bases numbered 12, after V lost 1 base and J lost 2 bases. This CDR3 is CSVEGRQGRYRQETQYF. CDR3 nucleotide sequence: TGCAGCGTTGAAGGCCGACAGGGGCGATACCGACAAGAGACCCAGTACTTC.

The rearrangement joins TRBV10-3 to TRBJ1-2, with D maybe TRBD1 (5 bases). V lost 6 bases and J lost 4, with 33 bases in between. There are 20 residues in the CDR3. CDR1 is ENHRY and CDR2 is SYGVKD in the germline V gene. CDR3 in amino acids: CAISRAKLGTPERAFYGYTF. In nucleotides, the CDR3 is TGTGCCATCAGCCGCGCAAAACTCGGGACTCCGGAAAGGGCATTCTATGGCTACACCTTC.

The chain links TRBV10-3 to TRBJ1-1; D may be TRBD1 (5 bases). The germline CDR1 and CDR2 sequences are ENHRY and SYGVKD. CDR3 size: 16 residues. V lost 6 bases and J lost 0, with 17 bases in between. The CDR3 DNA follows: TGTGCCATCAGCGCGAACGGGTGGGGGATGAACACTGAAGCTTTCTTT. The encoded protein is CAISANGWGMNTEAFF.

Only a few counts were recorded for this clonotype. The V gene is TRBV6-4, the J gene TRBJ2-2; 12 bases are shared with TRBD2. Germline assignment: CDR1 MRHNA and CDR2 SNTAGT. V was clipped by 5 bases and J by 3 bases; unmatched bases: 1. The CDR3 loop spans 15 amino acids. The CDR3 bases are TGTGCCAGCAGTCGACTAGCGGGAGACACCGGGGAGCTGTTTTTT. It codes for CASSRLAGDTGELFF.

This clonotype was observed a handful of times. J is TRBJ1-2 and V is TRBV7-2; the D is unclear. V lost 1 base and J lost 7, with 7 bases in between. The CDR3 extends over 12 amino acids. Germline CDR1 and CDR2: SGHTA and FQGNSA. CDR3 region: CASSLDWSGYTF. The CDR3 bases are TGTGCCAGCAGCTTAGACTGGAGTGGCTACACCTTC.

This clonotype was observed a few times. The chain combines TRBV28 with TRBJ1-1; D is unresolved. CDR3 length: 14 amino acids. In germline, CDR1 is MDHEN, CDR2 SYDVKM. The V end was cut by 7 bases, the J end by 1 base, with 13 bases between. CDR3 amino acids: CASTQNEWNTEAFF. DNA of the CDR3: TGTGCCAGCACCCAGAATGAGTGGAACACTGAAGCTTTCTTT.

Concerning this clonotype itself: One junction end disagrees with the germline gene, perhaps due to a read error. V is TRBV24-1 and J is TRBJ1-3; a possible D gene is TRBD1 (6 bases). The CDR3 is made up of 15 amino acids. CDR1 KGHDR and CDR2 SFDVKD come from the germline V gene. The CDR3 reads CSARGPRGSGNTIYF. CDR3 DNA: TGCAGTGCTAGGGGCCCCAGGGGATCTGGAAACACCATATATTTT.

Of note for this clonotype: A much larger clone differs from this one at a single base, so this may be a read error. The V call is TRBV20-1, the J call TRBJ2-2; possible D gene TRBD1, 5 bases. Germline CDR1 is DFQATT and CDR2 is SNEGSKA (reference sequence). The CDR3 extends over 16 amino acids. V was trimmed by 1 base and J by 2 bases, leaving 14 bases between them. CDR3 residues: CSARGGPGFNTGELFF. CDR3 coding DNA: TGCAGTGCTAGAGGTGGCCCAGGGTTTAACACCGGGGAGCTGTTTTTT.

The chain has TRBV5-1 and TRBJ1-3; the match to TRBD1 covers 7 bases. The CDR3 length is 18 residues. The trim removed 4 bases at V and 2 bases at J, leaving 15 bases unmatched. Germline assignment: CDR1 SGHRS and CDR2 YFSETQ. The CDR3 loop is CASSPGQGGLLPGNTIYF. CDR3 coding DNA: TGCGCCAGCAGCCCTGGGCAGGGGGGACTATTACCTGGAAACACCATATATTTT.

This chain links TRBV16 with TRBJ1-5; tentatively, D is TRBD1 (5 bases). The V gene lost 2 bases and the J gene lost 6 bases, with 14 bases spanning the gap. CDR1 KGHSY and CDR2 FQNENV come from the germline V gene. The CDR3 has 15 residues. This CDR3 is CASSQKKGVFQPQHF. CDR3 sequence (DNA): TGTGCCAGCAGCCAAAAAAAAGGGGTTTTTCAGCCCCAGCATTTT.

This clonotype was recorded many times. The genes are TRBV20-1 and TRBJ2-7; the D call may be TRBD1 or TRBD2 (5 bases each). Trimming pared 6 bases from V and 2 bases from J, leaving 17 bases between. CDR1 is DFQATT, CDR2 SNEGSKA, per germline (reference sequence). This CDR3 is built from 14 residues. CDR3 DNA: TGCAGTGCCAGATCCGGGGACGCACCCTACGAGCAGTACTTC. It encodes CSARSGDAPYEQYF.

CDR3 in amino acids: CASSLPRTANYEQYF. Here the CDR3 DNA reads TGTGCCAGCAGCTTACCCAGGACGGCGAACTACGAGCAGTACTTC. This rearrangement joins TRBV7-9 to TRBJ2-7; no firm D call. Trimming removed 2 bases at V and 3 bases at J, with 14 bases between. The CDR3 contains 15 residues. CDR1 SEHNR and CDR2 FQNEAQ come from the germline V gene (reference sequence).

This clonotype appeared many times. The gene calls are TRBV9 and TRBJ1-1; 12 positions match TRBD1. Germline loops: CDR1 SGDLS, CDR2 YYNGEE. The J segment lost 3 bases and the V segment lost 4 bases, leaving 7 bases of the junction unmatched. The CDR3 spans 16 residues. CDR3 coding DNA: TGTGCCAGCAGCCCAACGGGACAGGGGGCGGACACTGAAGCTTTCTTT. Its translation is CASSPTGQGADTEAFF.

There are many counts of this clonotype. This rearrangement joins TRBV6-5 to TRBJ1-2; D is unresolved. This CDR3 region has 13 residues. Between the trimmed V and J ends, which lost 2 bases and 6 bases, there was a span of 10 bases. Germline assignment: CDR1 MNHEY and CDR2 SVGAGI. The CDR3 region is CASSYRRLDGYTF. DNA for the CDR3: TGTGCCAGCAGTTACCGCAGACTCGATGGCTACACCTTC.

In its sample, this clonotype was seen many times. Here the CDR3 DNA reads TGTGCCACCAGCAGAGATCGGGTTTATGGCTACACCTTC. Translated, it gives CATSRDRVYGYTF. The chain links TRBV15 to TRBJ1-2, with D unclear. Germline CDR1 LNHNV, CDR2 YYDKDF (reference sequence). V was trimmed by 0 bases and J by 5 bases, leaving 7 bases between them. This CDR3 comprises 13 residues. The full variable domain, rest sourced from reference TRBV15 and TRBJ1-2, is DAMVIQNPRYQVTQFGKPVTLSCSQTLNHNVMYWYQQKSSQAPKLLFHYYDKDFNNEADTPDNFQSRRPNTSFCFLDIRSPGLGDTAMYLCATSRDRVYGYTFGSGTRLTVV.

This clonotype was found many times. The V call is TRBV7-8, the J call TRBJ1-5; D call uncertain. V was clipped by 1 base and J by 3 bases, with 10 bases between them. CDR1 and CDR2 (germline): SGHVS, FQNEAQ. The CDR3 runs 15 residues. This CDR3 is CASSLDGISNQPQHF. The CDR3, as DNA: TGTGCCAGCAGCTTAGACGGGATCTCCAATCAGCCCCAGCATTTT. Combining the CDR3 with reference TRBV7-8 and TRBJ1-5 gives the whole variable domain GAGVSQSPRYKVAKRGQDVALRCDPISGHVSLFWYQQALGQGPEFLTYFQNEAQLDKSGLPSDRFFAERPEGSVSTLKIQRTQQEDSAVYLCASSLDGISNQPQHFGDGTRLSIL.

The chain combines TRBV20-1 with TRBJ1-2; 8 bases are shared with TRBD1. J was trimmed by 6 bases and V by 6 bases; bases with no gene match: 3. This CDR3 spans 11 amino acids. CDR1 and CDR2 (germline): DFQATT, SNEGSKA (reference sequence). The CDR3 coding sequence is TGCAGTGCACCGACAGGGGATGGCTACACCTTC. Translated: CSAPTGDGYTF.